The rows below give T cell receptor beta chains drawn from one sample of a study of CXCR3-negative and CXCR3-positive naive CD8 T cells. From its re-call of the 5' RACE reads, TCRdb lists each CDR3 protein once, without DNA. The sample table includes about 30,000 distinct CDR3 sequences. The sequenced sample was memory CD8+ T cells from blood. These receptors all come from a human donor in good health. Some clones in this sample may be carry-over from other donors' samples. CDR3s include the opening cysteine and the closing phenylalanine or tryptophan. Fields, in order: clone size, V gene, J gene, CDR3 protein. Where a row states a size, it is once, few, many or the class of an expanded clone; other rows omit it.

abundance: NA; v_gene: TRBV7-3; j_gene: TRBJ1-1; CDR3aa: CASSSLRSTEAFF
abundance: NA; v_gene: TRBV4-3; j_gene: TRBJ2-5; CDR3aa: CASSQVFAGAETQYF
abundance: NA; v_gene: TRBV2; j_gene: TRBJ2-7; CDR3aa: CASADTPAYEQYF
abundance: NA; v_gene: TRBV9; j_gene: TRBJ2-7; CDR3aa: CASSVEPTYEQYF
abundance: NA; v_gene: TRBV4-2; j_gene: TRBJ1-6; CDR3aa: CASSQAVDLGPPLHF
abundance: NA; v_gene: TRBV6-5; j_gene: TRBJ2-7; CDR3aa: CASSYSTGAYEQYF
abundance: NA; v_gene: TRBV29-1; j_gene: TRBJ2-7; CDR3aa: CSVIDRGLIEQYF
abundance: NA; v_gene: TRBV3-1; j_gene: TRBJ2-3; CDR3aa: CASTRGGAYTQYF
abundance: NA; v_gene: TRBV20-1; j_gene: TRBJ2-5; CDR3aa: CSASDQPWEETQYF
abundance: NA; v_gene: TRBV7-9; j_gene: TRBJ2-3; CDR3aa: CASSPGGRTGVGQYF
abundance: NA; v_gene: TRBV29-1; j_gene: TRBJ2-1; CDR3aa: CSVDGQGIDSEQFF
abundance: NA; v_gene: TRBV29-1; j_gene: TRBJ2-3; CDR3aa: CSGKDGNTQYF
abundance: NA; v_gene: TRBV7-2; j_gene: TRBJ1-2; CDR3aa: CASSLDRTNYGYTF
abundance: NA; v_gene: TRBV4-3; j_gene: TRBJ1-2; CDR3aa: CASSQDPRDVEGYTF
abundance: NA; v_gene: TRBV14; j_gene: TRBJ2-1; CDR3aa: CASSQYPGAEQFF
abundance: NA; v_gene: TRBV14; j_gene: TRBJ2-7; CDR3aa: CASSYRDHPSYEQYF
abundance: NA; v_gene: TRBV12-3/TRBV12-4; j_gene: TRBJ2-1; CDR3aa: CASTSDGESYNEQFF
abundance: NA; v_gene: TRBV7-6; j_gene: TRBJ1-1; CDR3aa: CASSSRWVNHEAFF
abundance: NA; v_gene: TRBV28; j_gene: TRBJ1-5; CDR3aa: CASYPGAGGISNQPQHF
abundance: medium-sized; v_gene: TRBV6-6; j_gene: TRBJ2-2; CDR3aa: CASGGDSSNTGELFF
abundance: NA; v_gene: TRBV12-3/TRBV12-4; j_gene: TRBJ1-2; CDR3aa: CASPGPSGYTF
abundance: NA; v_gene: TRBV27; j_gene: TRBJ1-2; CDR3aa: CASSPDSVPIYGYTF
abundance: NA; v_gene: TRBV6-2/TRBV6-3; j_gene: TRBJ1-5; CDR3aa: CASNLGPPEPQHF
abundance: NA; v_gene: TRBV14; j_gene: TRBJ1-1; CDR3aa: CASSQEWGTEAFF
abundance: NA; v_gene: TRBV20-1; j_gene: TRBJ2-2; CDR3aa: CSARVPKSYSLPGELFF
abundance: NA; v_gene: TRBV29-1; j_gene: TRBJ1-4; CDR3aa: CSVYTGTNEKLFF
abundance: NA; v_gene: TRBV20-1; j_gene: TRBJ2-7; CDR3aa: CSARELGQISYEQYF
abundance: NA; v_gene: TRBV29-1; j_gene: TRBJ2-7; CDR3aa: CSVESPGESYEQYF
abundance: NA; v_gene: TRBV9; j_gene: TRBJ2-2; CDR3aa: CASSVTVTGELFF
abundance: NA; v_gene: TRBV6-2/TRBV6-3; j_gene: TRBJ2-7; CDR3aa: CASSFLRQGPYEQYF
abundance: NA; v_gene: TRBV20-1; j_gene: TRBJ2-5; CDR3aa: CSARDLPRAAIQETQYF
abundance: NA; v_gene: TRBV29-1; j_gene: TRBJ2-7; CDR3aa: CSVEQGEGNEQYF
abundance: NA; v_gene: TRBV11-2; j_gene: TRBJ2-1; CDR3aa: CASSRTTSGGYQAISYNEQFF
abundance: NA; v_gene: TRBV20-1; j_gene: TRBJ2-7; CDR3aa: CSARGTGNYEQYF
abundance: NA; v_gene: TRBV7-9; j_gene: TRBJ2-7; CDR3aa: CASSLAGGYEQYF
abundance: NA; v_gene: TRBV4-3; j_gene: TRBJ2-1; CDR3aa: CASSQDRTGVAEQFF
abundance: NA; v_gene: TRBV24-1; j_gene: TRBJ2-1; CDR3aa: CATSDFQGFNEQFF
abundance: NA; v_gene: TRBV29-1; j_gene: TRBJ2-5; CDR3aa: CSALLLTGQYQETQYF
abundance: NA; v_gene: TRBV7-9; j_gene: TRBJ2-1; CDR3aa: CASSSSGLAGNNEQFF
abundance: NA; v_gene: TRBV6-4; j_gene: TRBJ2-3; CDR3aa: CASSDTLASGGAGSDTQYF
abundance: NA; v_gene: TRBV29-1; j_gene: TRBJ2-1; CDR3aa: CSATSGVYNEQFF
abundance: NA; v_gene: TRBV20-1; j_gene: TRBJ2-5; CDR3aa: CSASPPFEGRKTSETQYF
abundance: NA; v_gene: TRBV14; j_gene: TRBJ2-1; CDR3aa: CASSRTIMFIEFF
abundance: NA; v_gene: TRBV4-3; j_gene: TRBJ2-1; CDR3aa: CASSQGRDTVAYNEQFF
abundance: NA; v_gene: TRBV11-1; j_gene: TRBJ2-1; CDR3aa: CASSLVGQNEQFF
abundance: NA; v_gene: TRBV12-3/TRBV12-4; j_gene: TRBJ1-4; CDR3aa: CASRRDRGRVGEKLFF
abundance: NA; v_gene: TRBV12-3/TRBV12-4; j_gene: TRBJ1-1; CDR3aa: CASPRGGTEAFF
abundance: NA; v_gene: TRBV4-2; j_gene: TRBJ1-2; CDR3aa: CASSQAGADGYGYTF